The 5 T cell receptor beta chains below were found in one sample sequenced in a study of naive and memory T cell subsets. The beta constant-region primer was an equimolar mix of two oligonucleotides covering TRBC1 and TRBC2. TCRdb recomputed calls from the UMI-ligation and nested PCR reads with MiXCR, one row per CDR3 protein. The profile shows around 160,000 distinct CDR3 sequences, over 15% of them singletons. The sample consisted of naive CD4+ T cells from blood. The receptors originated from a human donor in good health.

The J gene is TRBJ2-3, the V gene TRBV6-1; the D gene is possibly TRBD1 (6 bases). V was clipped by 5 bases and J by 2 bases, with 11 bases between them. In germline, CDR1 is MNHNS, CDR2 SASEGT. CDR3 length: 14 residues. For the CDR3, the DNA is TGTGCCAGCAGTCACAGGGATAACACAGATACGCAGTATTTT. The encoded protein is CASSHRDNTDTQYF.

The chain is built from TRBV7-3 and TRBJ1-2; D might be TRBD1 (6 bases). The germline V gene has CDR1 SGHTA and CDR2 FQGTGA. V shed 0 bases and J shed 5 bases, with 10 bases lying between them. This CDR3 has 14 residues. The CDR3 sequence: CASSLTGQQYGYTF. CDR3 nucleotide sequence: TGTGCCAGCAGCTTAACCGGACAGCAATATGGCTACACCTTC.

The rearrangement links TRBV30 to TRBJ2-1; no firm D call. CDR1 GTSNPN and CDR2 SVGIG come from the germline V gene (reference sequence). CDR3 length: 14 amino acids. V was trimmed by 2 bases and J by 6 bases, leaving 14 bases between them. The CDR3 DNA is TGTGCCTGGAGTTATACCCTCTGGGGCAATGAGCAGTTCTTC. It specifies CAWSYTLWGNEQFF.

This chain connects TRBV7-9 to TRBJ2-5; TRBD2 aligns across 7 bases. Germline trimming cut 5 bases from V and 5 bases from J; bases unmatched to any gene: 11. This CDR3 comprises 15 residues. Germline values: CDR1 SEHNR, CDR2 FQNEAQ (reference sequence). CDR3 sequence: CASSGGVRAMETQYF. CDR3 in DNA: TGTGCCAGCAGCGGGGGGGTCAGGGCAATGGAGACCCAGTACTTC.

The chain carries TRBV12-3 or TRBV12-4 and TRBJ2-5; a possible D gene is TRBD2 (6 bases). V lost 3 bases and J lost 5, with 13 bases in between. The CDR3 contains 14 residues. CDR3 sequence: CASSFGGALETQYF. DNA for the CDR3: TGTGCCAGCAGTTTTGGAGGGGCCTTGGAGACCCAGTACTTC.